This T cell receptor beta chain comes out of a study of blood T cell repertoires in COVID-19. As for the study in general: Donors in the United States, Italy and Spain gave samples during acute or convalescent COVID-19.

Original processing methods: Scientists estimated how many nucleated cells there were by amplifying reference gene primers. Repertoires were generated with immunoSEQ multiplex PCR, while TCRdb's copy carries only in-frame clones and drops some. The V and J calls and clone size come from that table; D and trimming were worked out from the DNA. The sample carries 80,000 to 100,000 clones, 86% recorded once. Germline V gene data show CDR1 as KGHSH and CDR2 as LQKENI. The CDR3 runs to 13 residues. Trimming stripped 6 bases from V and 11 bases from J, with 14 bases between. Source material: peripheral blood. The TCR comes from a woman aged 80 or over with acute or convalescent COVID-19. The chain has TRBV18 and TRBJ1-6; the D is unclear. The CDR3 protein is CASSPVYGPPLHF. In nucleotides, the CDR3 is TGTGCCAGCTCCCCCGTATATGGGCCACCCCTCCACTTT.